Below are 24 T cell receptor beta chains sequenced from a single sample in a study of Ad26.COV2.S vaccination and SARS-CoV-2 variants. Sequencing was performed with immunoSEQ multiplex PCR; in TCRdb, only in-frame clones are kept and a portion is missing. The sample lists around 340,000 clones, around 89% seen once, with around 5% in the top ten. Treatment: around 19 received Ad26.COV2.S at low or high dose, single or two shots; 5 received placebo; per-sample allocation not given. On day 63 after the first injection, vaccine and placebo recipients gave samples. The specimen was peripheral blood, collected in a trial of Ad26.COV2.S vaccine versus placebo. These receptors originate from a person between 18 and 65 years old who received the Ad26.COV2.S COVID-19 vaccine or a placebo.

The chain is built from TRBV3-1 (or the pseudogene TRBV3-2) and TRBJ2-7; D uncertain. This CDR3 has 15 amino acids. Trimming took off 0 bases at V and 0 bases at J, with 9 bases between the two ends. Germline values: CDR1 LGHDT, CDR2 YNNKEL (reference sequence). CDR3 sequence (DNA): TGTGCCAGCAGCCAAGATGTCGCGAGCTCCTACGAGCAGTACTTC. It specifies CASSQDVASSYEQYF.

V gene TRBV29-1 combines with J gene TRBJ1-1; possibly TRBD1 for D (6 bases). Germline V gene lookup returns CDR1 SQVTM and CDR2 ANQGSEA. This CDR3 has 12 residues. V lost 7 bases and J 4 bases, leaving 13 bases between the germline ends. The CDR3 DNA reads TGCAGCGGGAAAAACAGGGTCACTGAAGCTTTCTTT. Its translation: CSGKNRVTEAFF.

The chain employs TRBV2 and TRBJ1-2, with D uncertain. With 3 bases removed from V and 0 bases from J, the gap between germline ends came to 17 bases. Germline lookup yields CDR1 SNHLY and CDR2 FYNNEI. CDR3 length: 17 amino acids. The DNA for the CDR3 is TGTGCCAGCAGTGACTATCAAAACCGGGATCCTAACTATGGCTACACCTTC. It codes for CASSDYQNRDPNYGYTF. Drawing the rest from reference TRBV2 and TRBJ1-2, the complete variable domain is EPEVTQTPSHQVTQMGQEVILRCVPISNHLYFYWYRQILGQKVEFLVSFYNNEISEKSEIFDDQFSVERPDGSNFTLKIRSTKLEDSAMYFCASSDYQNRDPNYGYTFGSGTRLTVV.

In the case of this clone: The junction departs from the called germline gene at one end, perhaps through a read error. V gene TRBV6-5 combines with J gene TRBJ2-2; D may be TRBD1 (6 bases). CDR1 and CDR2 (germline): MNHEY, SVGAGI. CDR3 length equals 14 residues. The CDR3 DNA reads TGTGCCAGCAAGAGAGACAGGAACCCCGGGGAGCTGTTTTTT. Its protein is CASKRDRNPGELFF.

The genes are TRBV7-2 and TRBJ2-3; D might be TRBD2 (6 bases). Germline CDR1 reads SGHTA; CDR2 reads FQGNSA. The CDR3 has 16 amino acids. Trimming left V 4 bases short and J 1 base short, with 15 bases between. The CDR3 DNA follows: TGTGCCAGCAGCTCGGATCCGGGACTTGGCACAGATACGCAGTATTTT. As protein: CASSSDPGLGTDTQYF.

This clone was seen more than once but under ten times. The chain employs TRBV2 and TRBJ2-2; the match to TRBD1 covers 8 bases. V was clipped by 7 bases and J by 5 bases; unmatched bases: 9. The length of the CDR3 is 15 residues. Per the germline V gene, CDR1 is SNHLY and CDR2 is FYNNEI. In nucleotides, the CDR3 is TGTGCCAGCAAAAGGCAGGGGGCGCGTACCGGGGAGCTGTTTTTT. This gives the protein CASKRQGARTGELFF.

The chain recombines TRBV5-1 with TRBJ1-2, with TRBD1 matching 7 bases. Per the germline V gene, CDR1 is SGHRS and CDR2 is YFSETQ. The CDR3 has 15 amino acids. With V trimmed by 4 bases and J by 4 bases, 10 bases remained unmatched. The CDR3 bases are TGCGCCAGCAGCCCAGGACAGGAGTGGCTCTATGGCTACACCTTC. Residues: CASSPGQEWLYGYTF.

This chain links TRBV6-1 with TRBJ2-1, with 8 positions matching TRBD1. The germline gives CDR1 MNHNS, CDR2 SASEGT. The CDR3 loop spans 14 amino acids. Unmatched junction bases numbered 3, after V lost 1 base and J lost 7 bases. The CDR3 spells CASSEGHRGNEQFF. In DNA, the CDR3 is TGTGCCAGCAGTGAAGGACACAGGGGGAATGAGCAGTTCTTC.

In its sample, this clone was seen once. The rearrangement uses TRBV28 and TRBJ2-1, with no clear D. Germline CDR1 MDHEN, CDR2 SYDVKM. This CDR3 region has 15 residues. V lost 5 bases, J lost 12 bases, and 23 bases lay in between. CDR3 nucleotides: TGTGCCAGCAGTCTTACAAGACCGGTGGGTCCTAGGCAGTTCTTC. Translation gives CASSLTRPVGPRQFF.

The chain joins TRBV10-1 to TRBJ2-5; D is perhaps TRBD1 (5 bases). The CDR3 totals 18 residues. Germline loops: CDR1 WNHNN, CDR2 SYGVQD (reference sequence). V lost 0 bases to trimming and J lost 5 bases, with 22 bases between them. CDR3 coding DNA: TGCGCCAGCAGTGAGTCGACTCTCTCGACAGTGCTTGGGGAGACCCAGTACTTC. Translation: CASSESTLSTVLGETQYF.

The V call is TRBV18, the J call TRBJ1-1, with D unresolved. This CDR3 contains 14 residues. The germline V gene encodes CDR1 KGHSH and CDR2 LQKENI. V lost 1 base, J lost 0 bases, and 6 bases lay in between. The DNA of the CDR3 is TGTGCCAGCTCACCACAACAGCTGAACACTGAAGCTTTCTTT. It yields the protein CASSPQQLNTEAFF.

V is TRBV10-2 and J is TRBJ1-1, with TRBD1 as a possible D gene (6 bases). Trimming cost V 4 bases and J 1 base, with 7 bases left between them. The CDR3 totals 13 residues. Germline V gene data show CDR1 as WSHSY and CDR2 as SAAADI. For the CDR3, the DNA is TGCGCCAGCAGTGGGACAGCGAACACTGAAGCTTTCTTT. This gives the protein CASSGTANTEAFF.

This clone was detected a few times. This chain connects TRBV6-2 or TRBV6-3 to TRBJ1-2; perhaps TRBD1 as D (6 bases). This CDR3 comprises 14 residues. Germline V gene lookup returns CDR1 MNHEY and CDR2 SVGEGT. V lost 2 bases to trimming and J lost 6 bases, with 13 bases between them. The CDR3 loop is CASSYNGRGDGYTF. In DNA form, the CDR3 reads TGTGCCAGCAGTTACAATGGAAGGGGGGATGGCTACACCTTC.

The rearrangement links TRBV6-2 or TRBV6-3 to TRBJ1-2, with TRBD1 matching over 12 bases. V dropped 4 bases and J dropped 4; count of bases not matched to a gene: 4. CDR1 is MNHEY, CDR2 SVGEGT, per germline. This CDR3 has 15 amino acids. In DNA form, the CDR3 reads TGTGCCAGCAGTTCCCGGGACAGGGGGCTCTATGGCTACACCTTC. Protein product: CASSSRDRGLYGYTF.

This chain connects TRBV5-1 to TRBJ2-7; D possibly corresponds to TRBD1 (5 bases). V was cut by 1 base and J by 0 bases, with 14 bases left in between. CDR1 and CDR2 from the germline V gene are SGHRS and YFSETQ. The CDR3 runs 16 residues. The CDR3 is CASSLNTPDTSYEQYF. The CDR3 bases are TGCGCCAGCAGCTTGAATACTCCGGACACCTCCTACGAGCAGTACTTC. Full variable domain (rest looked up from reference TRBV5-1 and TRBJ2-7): KAGVTQTPRYLIKTRGQQVTLSCSPISGHRSVSWYQQTPGQGLQFLFEYFSETQRNKGNFPGRFSGRQFSNSRSEMNVSTLELGDSALYLCASSLNTPDTSYEQYFGPGTRLTVT.

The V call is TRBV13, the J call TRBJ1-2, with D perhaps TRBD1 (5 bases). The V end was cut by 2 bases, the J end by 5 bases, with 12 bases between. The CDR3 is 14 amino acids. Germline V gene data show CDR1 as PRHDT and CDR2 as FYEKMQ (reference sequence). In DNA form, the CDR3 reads TGTGCCAGCAGCTTAACAGGCAGCAGATATGGCTACACCTTC. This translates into CASSLTGSRYGYTF.

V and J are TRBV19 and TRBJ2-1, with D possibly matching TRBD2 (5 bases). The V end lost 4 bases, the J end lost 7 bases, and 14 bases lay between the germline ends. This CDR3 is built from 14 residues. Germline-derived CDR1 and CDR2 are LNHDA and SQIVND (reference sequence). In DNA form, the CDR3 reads TGTGCCAGTAGTAGACGGGATTCTAGGAATGAGCAGTTCTTC. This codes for CASSRRDSRNEQFF.

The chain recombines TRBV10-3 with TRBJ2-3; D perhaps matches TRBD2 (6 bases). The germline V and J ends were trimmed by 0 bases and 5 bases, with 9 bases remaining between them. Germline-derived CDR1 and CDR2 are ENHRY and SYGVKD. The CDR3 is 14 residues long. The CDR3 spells CAISESRAGDTQYF. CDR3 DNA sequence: TGTGCCATCAGTGAGTCACGAGCGGGAGATACGCAGTATTTT.

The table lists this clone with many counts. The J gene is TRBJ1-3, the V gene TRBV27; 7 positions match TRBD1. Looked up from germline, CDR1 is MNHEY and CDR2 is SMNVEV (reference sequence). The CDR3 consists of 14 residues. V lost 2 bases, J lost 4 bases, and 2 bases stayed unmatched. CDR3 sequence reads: CASSLRGQGNTIYF. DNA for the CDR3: TGTGCCAGCAGTTTAAGGGGGCAAGGAAACACCATATATTTT.

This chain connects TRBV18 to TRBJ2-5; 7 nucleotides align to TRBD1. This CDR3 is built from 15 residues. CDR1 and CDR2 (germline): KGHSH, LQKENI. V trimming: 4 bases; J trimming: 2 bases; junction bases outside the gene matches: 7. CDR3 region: CASSRNRGLQETQYF. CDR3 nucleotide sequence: TGTGCCAGCTCACGTAACAGGGGTCTACAAGAGACCCAGTACTTC. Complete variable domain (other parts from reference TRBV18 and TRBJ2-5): NAGVMQNPRHLVRRRGQEARLRCSPMKGHSHVYWYRQLPEEGLKFMVYLQKENIIDESGMPKERFSAEFPKEGPSILRIQQVVRGDSAAYFCASSRNRGLQETQYFGPGTRLLVL.

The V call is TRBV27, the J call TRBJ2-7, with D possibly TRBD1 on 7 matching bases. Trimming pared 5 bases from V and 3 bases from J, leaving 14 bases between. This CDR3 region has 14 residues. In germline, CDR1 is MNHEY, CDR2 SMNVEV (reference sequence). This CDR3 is CASSLRQGGYEQYF. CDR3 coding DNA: TGTGCCAGCAGTCTCCGACAGGGAGGCTACGAGCAGTACTTC.

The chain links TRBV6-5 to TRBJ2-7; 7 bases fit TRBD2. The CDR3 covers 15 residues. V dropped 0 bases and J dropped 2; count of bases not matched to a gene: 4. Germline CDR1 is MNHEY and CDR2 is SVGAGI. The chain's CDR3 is CASSYSMGGPYEQYF. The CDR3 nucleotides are TGTGCCAGCAGTTACTCGATGGGAGGGCCCTACGAGCAGTACTTC.

The CDR3 DNA is TGCGCCAGCACACAGGGGGGGAATTCACCCCTCCACTTT. This sequence encodes CASTQGGNSPLHF. The rearrangement joins TRBV10-2 to TRBJ1-6; 8 nucleotides agree with TRBD1. This CDR3 contains 13 residues. Germline-derived CDR1 and CDR2 are WSHSY and SAAADI. V lost 7 bases to trimming and J lost 7 bases; unmatched junction nucleotides: 3.

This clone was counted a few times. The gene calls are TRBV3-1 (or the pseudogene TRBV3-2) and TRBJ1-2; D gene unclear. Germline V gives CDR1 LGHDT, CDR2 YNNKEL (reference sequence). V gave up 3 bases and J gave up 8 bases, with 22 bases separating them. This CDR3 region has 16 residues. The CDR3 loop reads CASSHRTRPAELGYTF. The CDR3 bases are TGTGCCAGCAGCCACCGGACTCGTCCTGCCGAGCTGGGCTACACCTTC.